This entry lists 20 T cell receptor beta chains sequenced from one sample in a study of multiple sclerosis patients with progressive multifocal leukoencephalopathy. Produced via immunoSEQ multiplex PCR; TCRdb's table is partial and in-frame only. The repertoire has 25,000 to 35,000 clones, more than 85% of them found once; the top ten carry about 3.3%. Time point specified: time of PML onset. Sequences were derived from PBMCs, sampled from a patient treated with natalizumab. Source of these receptors: a human donor with progressive multifocal leukoencephalopathy.

The genes are TRBV7-2 and TRBJ2-5; D is uncertain. Trimming took 1 base from V and 4 from J, leaving 7 bases between them. This CDR3 has 13 amino acids. From germline, CDR1 is SGHTA and CDR2 FQGNSA. The chain's CDR3 is CASSLGSGETQYF. The CDR3 nucleotides read TGTGCCAGCAGCTTAGGGTCGGGAGAGACCCAGTACTTC.

The chain couples TRBV4-3 to TRBJ1-1, with unresolved D. Trimming cost V 0 bases and J 0 bases, with 8 bases left between them. CDR3 length equals 15 residues. Germline V CDR1 and CDR2: LGHNA, YSLEER. As DNA, the CDR3 is TGCGCCAGCAGCCAAGACGGCAGCGTGAACACTGAAGCTTTCTTT. Encoded protein: CASSQDGSVNTEAFF.

The chain couples TRBV4-3 to TRBJ2-2, with 7 bases matching TRBD2. Germline values: CDR1 LGHNA, CDR2 YSLEER. V lost 0 bases to trimming and J lost 4 bases; unmatched junction nucleotides: 5. This CDR3 has 16 amino acids. CDR3 region: CASSQDFGGGTGELFF. For the CDR3, the DNA is TGCGCCAGCAGCCAAGATTTTGGCGGGGGCACCGGGGAGCTGTTTTTT.

The V and J genes are TRBV28 and TRBJ1-2, with a possible D match to TRBD1 (5 bases). Germline loops: CDR1 MDHEN, CDR2 SYDVKM. CDR3 size: 12 residues. Deletions cut 2 bases from V and 7 bases from J, with 8 bases between. This CDR3 is CASSLPGFGYTF. In DNA, the CDR3 is TGTGCCAGCAGTTTACCAGGGTTTGGCTACACCTTC.

This clone was detected only once. The CDR3 protein is CASSQDDSTPASSSTDTQYF. The CDR3 DNA is TGCGCCAGCAGCCAAGATGACAGTACGCCGGCAAGCTCTAGCACAGATACGCAGTATTTT. This chain uses TRBV4-3 with TRBJ2-3; weak D call: TRBD1 (5 bases). Germline values: CDR1 LGHNA, CDR2 YSLEER. Trimming removed 0 bases at V and 0 bases at J, with 22 bases between. CDR3 length equals 20 residues.

In this sample, this clone turned up once. CDR3 nucleotide sequence: TGTGCCAGCACCCAACCCCCAGGGAACACTGAAGCTTTCTTT. Translated, it gives CASTQPPGNTEAFF. V is TRBV28 and J is TRBJ1-1; no firm D call. The CDR3 spans 14 residues. Trimming pared 7 bases from V and 1 base from J, leaving 13 bases between. The germline CDR1 and CDR2 sequences are MDHEN and SYDVKM.

This clone appeared a single time. The rearrangement links TRBV2 to TRBJ1-3; D call uncertain. CDR1 SNHLY and CDR2 FYNNEI come from the germline V gene. The V end was cut by 6 bases, the J end by 0 bases, with 6 bases between. The CDR3 runs 13 residues. This CDR3 reads CASRSFSGNTIYF. CDR3 nucleotides: TGTGCCAGCAGATCGTTCTCTGGAAACACCATATATTTT.

The chain links TRBV7-2 to TRBJ2-7; 7 nucleotides align to TRBD1. The V segment lost 8 bases and the J segment 1 base; nucleotides outside the gene matches: 14. Looked up from germline, CDR1 is SGHTA and CDR2 is FQGNSA. The CDR3 contains 16 residues. The CDR3 protein is CASGVPEGARSYEQYF. The CDR3 DNA reads as TGTGCCAGCGGGGTACCCGAGGGGGCGCGGTCCTACGAGCAGTACTTC. Using reference TRBV7-2 and TRBJ2-7 for the parts outside the CDR3, the full variable domain is GAGVSQSPSNKVTEKGKDVELRCDPISGHTALYWYRQSLGQGLEFLIYFQGNSAPDKSGLPSDRFSAERTGGSVSTLTIQRTQQEDSAVYLCASGVPEGARSYEQYFGPGTRLTVT.

The chain uses TRBV7-9 and TRBJ1-1, with D unclear. V was shortened by 1 base and J by 0 bases, with 9 bases between the two germline ends. The length of the CDR3 is 15 residues. Germline V lookup: CDR1 SEHNR, CDR2 FQNEAQ (reference sequence). CDR3 sequence: CASSLGRDLNTEAFF. The CDR3, as DNA: TGTGCCAGCAGCTTAGGCAGAGACTTGAACACTGAAGCTTTCTTT.

This chain connects TRBV18 to TRBJ1-1, with D perhaps TRBD1 (6 bases). Germline V gives CDR1 KGHSH, CDR2 LQKENI. V dropped 3 bases and J dropped 7 bases, with 21 bases sitting between them. The CDR3 has 16 residues. Written as DNA, the CDR3 is TGTGCCAGCTCACCGGTAAGACAGGACAGTGGGGTTGAAGCTTTCTTT. Protein: CASSPVRQDSGVEAFF.

The rearrangement links TRBV5-1 to TRBJ1-2; possibly TRBD1 for D (6 bases). V was pared by 4 bases and J by 2 bases, with 15 bases between. CDR3 length equals 15 residues. CDR1 SGHRS and CDR2 YFSETQ come from the germline V gene. The CDR3 sequence: CASSGRTVSNYGYTF. The CDR3, as DNA: TGCGCCAGCAGCGGACGGACAGTGTCCAACTATGGCTACACCTTC.

V is TRBV7-9 and J is TRBJ1-2, with D possibly being TRBD1 (5 bases). Trimming cost V 4 bases and J 4 bases, with 13 bases left between them. This CDR3 has 14 amino acids. Germline lookup yields CDR1 SEHNR and CDR2 FQNEAQ (reference sequence). In DNA, the CDR3 is TGTGCCAGCAGCTCCCGGGACCAACTCTATGGCTACACCTTC. Translating it yields CASSSRDQLYGYTF. The complete variable domain, with remaining parts taken from reference TRBV7-9 and TRBJ1-2, reads DTGVSQNPRHKITKRGQNVTFRCDPISEHNRLYWYRQTLGQGPEFLTYFQNEAQLEKSRLLSDRFSAERPKGSFSTLEIQRTEQGDSAMYLCASSSRDQLYGYTFGSGTRLTVV.

The chain carries TRBV5-4 and TRBJ1-1; 12 nucleotides match TRBD1. The CDR3 consists of 15 residues. V shed 3 bases, J shed 5 bases, and the junction held 5 bases outside the gene matches. CDR1 and CDR2 from the germline V gene are SGHNT and YYREEE (reference sequence). This CDR3 is CASSSRDRGRTEAFF. The CDR3 DNA sequence: TGTGCCAGCAGCTCCCGGGACAGGGGGCGAACTGAAGCTTTCTTT. The full variable domain, rest sourced from reference TRBV5-4 and TRBJ1-1, is ETGVTQSPTHLIKTRGQQVTLRCSSQSGHNTVSWYQQALGQGPQFIFQYYREEENGRGNFPPRFSGLQFPNYSSELNVNALELDDSALYLCASSSRDRGRTEAFFGQGTRLTVV.

With respect to this clone: This sample includes further DNA sequences coding for the same CDR3. The chain links TRBV12-5 to TRBJ1-2, with TRBD1 identical over 9 bases. Trimming removed 6 bases from V and 5 bases from J; junction bases left unmatched: 13. The germline CDR1 and CDR2 sequences are LGHNT and FRNRAP. The CDR3 spans 16 residues. The CDR3 region is CASGPGNRGQRYGYTF. As DNA, the CDR3 is TGTGCTAGTGGCCCCGGCAACAGGGGGCAAAGATATGGCTACACCTTC.

On this clone itself: Different DNA sequences within this sample yield the same CDR3. The rearrangement joins TRBV18 to TRBJ2-7, with D perhaps TRBD2 (5 bases). V shed 0 bases and J shed 5 bases, with 11 bases lying between them. CDR1 and CDR2 from the germline V gene are KGHSH and LQKENI. The CDR3 extends over 14 amino acids. Written as DNA, the CDR3 is TGTGCCAGCTCACCACCCCCCAGGCGGGACGAGCAGTACTTC. Protein: CASSPPPRRDEQYF.

The genes are TRBV11-2 and TRBJ1-1, with D possibly being TRBD1 (6 bases). CDR1 is SGHAT and CDR2 is FQNNGV in the germline V gene. The CDR3 runs to 16 residues. Trimming shortened V by 1 base and J by 1 base, and 13 bases separated the two germline ends. In DNA, the CDR3 is TGTGCCAGCAGCTTAGCCCCCGCAGGGGCGAACACTGAAGCTTTCTTT. Protein product: CASSLAPAGANTEAFF.

A single count supports this clone. This chain joins TRBV19 and TRBJ1-2; a possible D gene is TRBD1 (5 bases). The CDR3 runs to 14 residues. Deletions cut 3 bases from V and 8 bases from J, with 16 bases between. CDR1 is LNHDA, CDR2 SQIVND, per germline (reference sequence). The CDR3 DNA follows: TGTGCCAGTAGTATCCCTCAGCAGAGGGGCGGCTACACCTTC. This encodes CASSIPQQRGGYTF.

V is TRBV6-1 and J is TRBJ1-2; D call uncertain. Germline V gives CDR1 MNHNS, CDR2 SASEGT. V dropped 5 bases and J dropped 5 bases, with 12 bases sitting between them. The CDR3 has 13 residues. CDR3 sequence: CASSPPIFYGYTF. The CDR3 coding sequence is TGTGCCAGCAGTCCCCCCATCTTTTATGGCTACACCTTC.

This clone has more than one count but fewer than ten. The same CDR3 can be traced to other DNA sequences in this sample. The rearrangement uses TRBV30 and TRBJ1-5; D unresolved. CDR1 GTSNPN and CDR2 SVGIG come from the germline V gene (reference sequence). Trimming stripped 3 bases from V and 3 bases from J, with 9 bases between. The CDR3 covers 13 residues. The CDR3 coding sequence is TGTGCCTGGAGCGGTCACAACAATCAGCCCCAGCATTTT. Translated, it gives CAWSGHNNQPQHF.

This clone was seen just once. The chain recombines TRBV11-3 with TRBJ1-1; TRBD1 might be the D (6 bases). Trimming left V 2 bases short and J 3 bases short, with 7 bases between. The CDR3 has 13 residues. The germline CDR1 and CDR2 sequences are SGHNT and YENEEA. The CDR3 bases are TGTGCCAGCAGCTTACACAGGGACACTGAAGCTTTCTTT. Its translation: CASSLHRDTEAFF.